The 26 T cell receptor beta chains presented below share a single source sample, sequenced in a study of blood T cell repertoires in COVID-19. Clones were sequenced by immunoSEQ multiplex PCR, and TCRdb holds only the in-frame ones, with some missing. The repertoire has more than 200,000 clones, 80% to 90% of them found once; the top ten carry under 5.5%. Sequencing input: peripheral blood. Receptor source: a man in his 60s with acute or convalescent COVID-19.

The chain is built from TRBV5-1 and TRBJ2-5, with 8 positions matching TRBD1. The CDR3 sequence is 15 residues long. J lost 5 bases, V lost 0 bases, and 6 bases had no gene match. Germline CDR1 is SGHRS and CDR2 is YFSETQ. CDR3 protein: CASSLVGGQEETQYF. The CDR3 region has the DNA TGCGCCAGCAGCTTGGTGGGGGGACAGGAGGAGACCCAGTACTTC.

The rearrangement links TRBV7-9 to TRBJ1-3, with 11 positions matching TRBD1. The CDR3 consists of 17 residues. After removal of 5 bases from V and 0 bases from J, the junction contained 6 bases not matched to a gene. Germline V CDR1 and CDR2: SEHNR, FQNEAQ (reference sequence). As DNA, the CDR3 is TGTGCCAGCAGCCCCGGGACAGGGGGTAGCTCTGGAAACACCATATATTTT. This gives the protein CASSPGTGGSSGNTIYF.

This chain connects TRBV27 to TRBJ1-6, with TRBD1 identical over 9 bases. CDR3 length equals 13 residues. The germline V gene encodes CDR1 MNHEY and CDR2 SMNVEV (reference sequence). With 6 bases clipped from V and 10 bases from J, the junction kept 4 bases outside the gene matches. In DNA form, the CDR3 reads TGTGCCAGCAGGGGACAGGGAGTATCACCCCTCCACTTT. Amino acids: CASRGQGVSPLHF.

This clone was counted only a few times. The V call is TRBV28, the J call TRBJ1-5; 10 nucleotides agree with TRBD1. CDR3 length: 16 residues. V shed 6 bases and J 1 base; nucleotides not matched to a gene: 6. Germline values: CDR1 MDHEN, CDR2 SYDVKM. The CDR3 sequence is CASRFAGQGSNQPQHF. CDR3 coding DNA: TGTGCCAGCAGGTTTGCGGGACAGGGGAGCAATCAGCCCCAGCATTTT.

This rearrangement joins TRBV5-1 to TRBJ2-6; D is unresolved. V gave up 1 base and J gave up 0 bases, with 11 bases separating them. The CDR3 extends over 17 amino acids. Germline assignment: CDR1 SGHRS and CDR2 YFSETQ. The CDR3 reads CASSLHHSPSGANVLTF. The CDR3 DNA is TGCGCCAGCAGCTTGCATCACTCCCCCTCTGGGGCCAACGTCCTGACTTTC.

J is TRBJ2-7 and V is TRBV12-3 or TRBV12-4; 9 bases agree with TRBD1. Trimming removed 3 bases from V and 3 bases from J; junction bases left unmatched: 0. The CDR3 spans 13 residues. CDR3 DNA: TGTGCCAGCAGTTTGGGACAGGGCTACGAGCAGTACTTC. This gives the protein CASSLGQGYEQYF.

The J gene is TRBJ2-1, the V gene TRBV7-9; TRBD1 aligns across 12 bases. V was clipped by 4 bases and J by 7 bases; unmatched bases: 5. CDR3 length equals 15 residues. The germline gives CDR1 SEHNR, CDR2 FQNEAQ (reference sequence). The CDR3, as DNA: TGTGCCAGCAGCTCCGGGACAGGGGGCTTGAATGAGCAGTTCTTC. It specifies CASSSGTGGLNEQFF.

This clone occurred a few times. This chain connects TRBV7-8 to TRBJ2-3; D gene unclear. In germline, CDR1 is SGHVS, CDR2 FQNEAQ. With 5 bases removed from V and 2 bases from J, the gap between germline ends came to 11 bases. The CDR3 is 14 residues long. The DNA of the CDR3 is TGTGCCAGCAGCACAAGATATACCACAGATACGCAGTATTTT. It yields the protein CASSTRYTTDTQYF. The full variable domain, its missing parts supplied by reference TRBV7-8 and TRBJ2-3, is GAGVSQSPRYKVAKRGQDVALRCDPISGHVSLFWYQQALGQGPEFLTYFQNEAQLDKSGLPSDRFFAERPEGSVSTLKIQRTQQEDSAVYLCASSTRYTTDTQYFGPGTRLTVL.

This clone was recorded a few times. The chain is built from TRBV7-9 and TRBJ1-2; 7 bases fit TRBD1. V gave up 3 bases and J gave up 1 base; unmatched junction bases: 2. The CDR3 is 14 residues long. Germline-derived CDR1 and CDR2 are SEHNR and FQNEAQ (reference sequence). The chain's CDR3 is CASSFTGDNYGYTF. The CDR3 nucleotides are TGTGCCAGCAGCTTTACAGGGGATAACTATGGCTACACCTTC.

V usage is TRBV4-1 and J usage is TRBJ2-5; TRBD2 matches 12 bases. Trimming at V came to 1 base and at J to 4 bases, leaving 13 bases not matched to a gene. Germline V gene data show CDR1 as MGHRA and CDR2 as YSYEKL. This CDR3 comprises 19 residues. The CDR3 here is CASSQAPVRLAGARETQYF. CDR3 DNA sequence: TGCGCCAGCAGCCAAGCCCCCGTCCGACTAGCGGGAGCGCGAGAGACCCAGTACTTC.

The rearrangement uses TRBV6-5 and TRBJ2-1; TRBD2 aligns across 9 bases. The CDR3 extends over 14 amino acids. Looked up from germline, CDR1 is MNHEY and CDR2 is SVGAGI. V gave up 6 bases and J gave up 4 bases; unmatched junction bases: 4. The chain's CDR3 is CASSLSGGYNEQFF. CDR3 DNA sequence: TGTGCCAGCAGCCTAAGCGGGGGGTACAATGAGCAGTTCTTC.

The CDR3 DNA sequence: TGTGCCTCTGGGACAGGGGGGGAGACCCAGTACTTC. The encoded protein is CASGTGGETQYF. This chain connects TRBV13 to TRBJ2-5, with TRBD1 identical over 11 bases. This CDR3 comprises 12 residues. J was trimmed by 5 bases and V by 11 bases; bases with no gene match: 4. Germline CDR1 PRHDT, CDR2 FYEKMQ (reference sequence).

The sample holds one count of this clone. The chain has TRBV29-1 and TRBJ1-1, with 11 bases identical to TRBD1. Germline loops: CDR1 SQVTM, CDR2 ANQGSEA. V shed 7 bases and J 9 bases; nucleotides not matched to a gene: 4. The CDR3 sequence is 11 residues long. The CDR3 loop is CSAGQGAKAFF. In DNA, the CDR3 is TGCAGCGCCGGACAGGGGGCAAAAGCTTTCTTT.

The chain uses TRBV5-4 and TRBJ1-6; D is possibly TRBD1 (6 bases). Germline V gene sequence: CDR1 SGHNT, CDR2 YYREEE (reference sequence). The germline V and J ends were trimmed by 2 bases and 0 bases, with 12 bases remaining between them. The length of the CDR3 is 17 residues. Here the CDR3 reads CASSFGQSSSYNSPLHF. CDR3 nucleotides: TGTGCCAGCAGCTTCGGACAGTCGAGCTCCTATAATTCACCCCTCCACTTT. The whole variable domain, remainder taken from reference TRBV5-4 and TRBJ1-6, is ETGVTQSPTHLIKTRGQQVTLRCSSQSGHNTVSWYQQALGQGPQFIFQYYREEENGRGNFPPRFSGLQFPNYSSELNVNALELDDSALYLCASSFGQSSSYNSPLHFGNGTRLTVT.

This clone has a single count. The rearrangement links TRBV5-1 to TRBJ1-5; 10 bases agree with TRBD1. CDR3 length: 14 residues. Germline CDR1 reads SGHRS; CDR2 reads YFSETQ. The ends lost 4 bases at V and 5 bases at J; junction bases unmatched: 3. CDR3 nucleotides: TGCGCCAGCAGCGCGACAGGGGGCCATCAGCCCCAGCATTTT. Amino acids: CASSATGGHQPQHF.

The V gene is TRBV9, the J gene TRBJ1-6; 7 nucleotides match TRBD1. Germline V gene lookup returns CDR1 SGDLS and CDR2 YYNGEE. This CDR3 is built from 18 residues. V lost 3 bases to trimming and J lost 0 bases; unmatched junction nucleotides: 9. CDR3 amino acids: CASSEGTGQLSYNSPLHF. The CDR3 nucleotides read TGTGCCAGCAGCGAGGGGACGGGACAGCTCTCCTATAATTCACCCCTCCACTTT.

The gene calls are TRBV4-2 and TRBJ1-4; D might be TRBD1 (6 bases). V lost 4 bases and J 4 bases, leaving 22 bases between the germline ends. Germline V lookup: CDR1 LGHNA, CDR2 YNFKEQ. This CDR3 has 18 amino acids. DNA for the CDR3: TGTGCCAGCAGCCTCCCGGGACACCCCAGCCGTGATAATGAAAAACTGTTTTTT. It is translated as CASSLPGHPSRDNEKLFF.

The chain has TRBV7-6 and TRBJ2-7; TRBD2 matches 9 bases. V shed 1 base, J shed 2 bases, and the junction held 6 bases outside the gene matches. The CDR3 runs to 16 residues. Germline V gives CDR1 SGHVS, CDR2 FNYEAQ. CDR3 sequence reads: CASSLGSSGDTYEQYF. In DNA form, the CDR3 reads TGTGCCAGCAGCTTAGGCTCTAGCGGGGACACCTACGAGCAGTACTTC.

The chain carries TRBV6-5 and TRBJ2-7, with TRBD2 as a possible D gene (6 bases). Trimming pared 0 bases from V and 4 bases from J, leaving 16 bases between. Germline-derived CDR1 and CDR2 are MNHEY and SVGAGI. CDR3 length: 16 amino acids. The CDR3 coding sequence is TGTGCCAGCAGTTACTCGGGGGGAGTAGTGCTTTACGAGCAGTACTTC. The encoded protein is CASSYSGGVVLYEQYF.

The chain combines TRBV3-1 (or the pseudogene TRBV3-2) with TRBJ2-7; possible D gene TRBD1, 5 bases. The length of the CDR3 is 16 residues. V lost 3 bases to trimming and J lost 0 bases, with 15 bases between them. From germline, CDR1 is LGHDT and CDR2 YNNKEL (reference sequence). DNA of the CDR3: TGTGCCAGCAGCCAGATAGGGTTAGGGGCCTCCTACGAGCAGTACTTC. Translated: CASSQIGLGASYEQYF.

The chain employs TRBV19 and TRBJ1-2; the D gene is possibly TRBD1 (6 bases). The CDR3 covers 14 residues. Trimming removed 5 bases at V and 1 base at J, with 11 bases between. Germline V gives CDR1 LNHDA, CDR2 SQIVND (reference sequence). This CDR3 reads CASSPGTRNYGYTF. For the CDR3, the DNA is TGTGCCAGTAGTCCAGGGACACGTAACTATGGCTACACCTTC. Using reference TRBV19 and TRBJ1-2 for the parts outside the CDR3, the full variable domain is DGGITQSPKYLFRKEGQNVTLSCEQNLNHDAMYWYRQDPGQGLRLIYYSQIVNDFQKGDIAEGYSVSREKKESFPLTVTSAQKNPTAFYLCASSPGTRNYGYTFGSGTRLTVV.

The rearrangement uses TRBV18 and TRBJ1-5, with 8 bases that match TRBD1. This CDR3 has 17 amino acids. J was trimmed by 0 bases and V by 0 bases; bases with no gene match: 4. Germline CDR1 reads KGHSH; CDR2 reads LQKENI. The CDR3 DNA reads TGTGCCAGCTCACCACCGGGACAGGCTAATAGCAATCAGCCCCAGCATTTT. This encodes CASSPPGQANSNQPQHF. The whole variable domain, remainder taken from reference TRBV18 and TRBJ1-5, is NAGVMQNPRHLVRRRGQEARLRCSPMKGHSHVYWYRQLPEEGLKFMVYLQKENIIDESGMPKERFSAEFPKEGPSILRIQQVVRGDSAAYFCASSPPGQANSNQPQHFGDGTRLSIL.

The V call is TRBV5-1, the J call TRBJ1-3; D possibly corresponds to TRBD1 (5 bases). Trimming removed 0 bases from V and 8 bases from J, with 15 bases in between. The CDR3 contains 15 residues. Germline assignment: CDR1 SGHRS and CDR2 YFSETQ. The CDR3: CASSLAGGTGDTIYF. CDR3 in DNA: TGCGCCAGCAGCTTGGCCGGGGGGACTGGCGACACCATATATTTT.

V is TRBV3-1 (or the pseudogene TRBV3-2) and J is TRBJ1-3; 7 bases agree with TRBD1. CDR1 and CDR2 (germline): LGHDT, YNNKEL (reference sequence). Germline trimming cut 4 bases from V and 6 bases from J; bases unmatched to any gene: 6. The CDR3 is 14 residues long. The CDR3 sequence: CASSLTGIPNTIYF. CDR3 DNA: TGTGCCAGCAGCCTGACAGGGATCCCAAACACCATATATTTT.

This clone appeared once. V gene TRBV5-6 combines with J gene TRBJ1-2; tentatively, D is TRBD1 (6 bases). V shed 3 bases and J shed 6 bases, with 15 bases lying between them. This CDR3 spans 14 amino acids. Germline V lookup: CDR1 SGHDT, CDR2 YYEEEE. The CDR3 here is CASSYFGTFDGYTF. CDR3 in DNA: TGTGCCAGCAGCTATTTCGGGACATTTGATGGCTACACCTTC.

The CDR3 DNA reads as TGCGCCAGCAGCCAAGGGCGGACTAGCGGGGGGGAGACCCAGTACTTC. This encodes CASSQGRTSGGETQYF. The gene calls are TRBV4-3 and TRBJ2-5; 14 bases are shared with TRBD2. CDR1 and CDR2 (germline): LGHNA, YSLEER. J was trimmed by 5 bases and V by 1 base; bases with no gene match: 3. This CDR3 has 16 amino acids.